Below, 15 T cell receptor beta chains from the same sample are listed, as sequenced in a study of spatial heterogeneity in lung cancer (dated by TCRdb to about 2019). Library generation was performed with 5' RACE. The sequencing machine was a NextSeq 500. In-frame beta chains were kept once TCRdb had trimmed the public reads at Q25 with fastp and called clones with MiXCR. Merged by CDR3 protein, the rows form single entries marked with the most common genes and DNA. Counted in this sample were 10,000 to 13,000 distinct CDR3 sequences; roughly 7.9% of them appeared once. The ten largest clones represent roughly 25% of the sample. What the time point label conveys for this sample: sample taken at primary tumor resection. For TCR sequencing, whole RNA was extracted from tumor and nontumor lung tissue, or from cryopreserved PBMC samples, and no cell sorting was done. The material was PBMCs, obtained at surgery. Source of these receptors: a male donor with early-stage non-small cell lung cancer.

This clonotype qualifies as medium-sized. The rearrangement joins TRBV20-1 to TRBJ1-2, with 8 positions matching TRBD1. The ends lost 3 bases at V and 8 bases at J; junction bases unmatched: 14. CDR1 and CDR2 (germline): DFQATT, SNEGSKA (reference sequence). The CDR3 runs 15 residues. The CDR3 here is CSASARLAGGLGYTF. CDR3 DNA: TGCAGTGCTAGTGCACGTTTGGCAGGGGGCTTAGGCTACACCTTC.

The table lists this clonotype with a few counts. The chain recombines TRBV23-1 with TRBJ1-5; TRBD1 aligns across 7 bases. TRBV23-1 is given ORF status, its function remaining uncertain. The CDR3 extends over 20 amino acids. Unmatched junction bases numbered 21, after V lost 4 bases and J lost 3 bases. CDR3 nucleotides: TGCGCCAGCAGTCGAGGGTTGACGGGGGGGGACAGAAGGTACAATCAGCCCCAGCATTTT. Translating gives CASSRGLTGGDRRYNQPQHF.

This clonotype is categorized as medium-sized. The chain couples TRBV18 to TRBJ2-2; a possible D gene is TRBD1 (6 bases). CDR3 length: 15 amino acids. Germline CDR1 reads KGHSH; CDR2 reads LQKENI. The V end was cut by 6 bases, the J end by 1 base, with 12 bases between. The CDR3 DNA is TGTGCCAGCTCGGCCGGGACAAGGAACACCGGGGAGCTGTTTTTT. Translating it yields CASSAGTRNTGELFF.

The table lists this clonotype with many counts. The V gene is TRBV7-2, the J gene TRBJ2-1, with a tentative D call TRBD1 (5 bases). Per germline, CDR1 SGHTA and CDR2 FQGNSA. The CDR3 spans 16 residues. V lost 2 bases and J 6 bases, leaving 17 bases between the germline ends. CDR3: CASSLFGRAIPNEQFF. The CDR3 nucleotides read TGTGCCAGCAGCTTATTTGGCAGGGCTATCCCCAATGAGCAGTTCTTC.

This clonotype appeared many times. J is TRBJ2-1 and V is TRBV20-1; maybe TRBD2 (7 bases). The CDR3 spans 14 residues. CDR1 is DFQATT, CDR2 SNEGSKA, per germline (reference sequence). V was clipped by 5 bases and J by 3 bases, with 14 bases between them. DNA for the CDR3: TGCAGTGCTCCAAGGGGGGGAGTCTACAATGAGCAGTTCTTC. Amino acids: CSAPRGGVYNEQFF.

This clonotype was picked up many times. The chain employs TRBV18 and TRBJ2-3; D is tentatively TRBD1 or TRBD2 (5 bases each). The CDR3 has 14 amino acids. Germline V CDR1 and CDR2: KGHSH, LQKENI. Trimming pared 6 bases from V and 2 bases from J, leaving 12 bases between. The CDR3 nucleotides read TGTGCCAGCTCCCCCCGGGACCTCACAGATACGCAGTATTTT. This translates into CASSPRDLTDTQYF.

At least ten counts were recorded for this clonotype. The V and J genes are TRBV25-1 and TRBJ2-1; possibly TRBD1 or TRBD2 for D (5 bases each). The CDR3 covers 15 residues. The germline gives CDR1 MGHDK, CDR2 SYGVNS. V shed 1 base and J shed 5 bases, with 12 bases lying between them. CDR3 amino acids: CASSEWSGQNNEQFF. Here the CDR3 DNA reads TGTGCCAGCAGTGAATGGTCGGGGCAGAACAATGAGCAGTTCTTC.

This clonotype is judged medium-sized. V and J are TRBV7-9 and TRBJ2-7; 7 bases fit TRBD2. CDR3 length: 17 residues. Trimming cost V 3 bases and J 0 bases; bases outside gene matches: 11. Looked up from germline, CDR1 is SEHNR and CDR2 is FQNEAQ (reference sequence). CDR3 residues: CASSLGGQRGLSYEQYF. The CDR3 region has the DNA TGTGCCAGCAGCTTGGGTGGTCAGCGGGGCCTCTCCTACGAGCAGTACTTC.

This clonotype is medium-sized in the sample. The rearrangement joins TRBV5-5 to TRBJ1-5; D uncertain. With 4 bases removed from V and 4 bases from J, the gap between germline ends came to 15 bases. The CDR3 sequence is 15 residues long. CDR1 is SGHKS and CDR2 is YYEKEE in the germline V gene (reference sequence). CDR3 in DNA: TGTGCCAGCAGCGGATCAGGTCTCGGAAATCAGCCCCAGCATTTT. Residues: CASSGSGLGNQPQHF.

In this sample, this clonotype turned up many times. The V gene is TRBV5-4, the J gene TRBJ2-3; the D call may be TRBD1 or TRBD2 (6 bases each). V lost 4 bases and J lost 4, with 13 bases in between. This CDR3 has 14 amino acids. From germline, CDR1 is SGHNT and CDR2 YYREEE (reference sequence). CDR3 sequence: CASSRGAVSDTQYF. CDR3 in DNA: TGTGCCAGCAGCAGGGGGGCGGTCTCAGATACGCAGTATTTT.

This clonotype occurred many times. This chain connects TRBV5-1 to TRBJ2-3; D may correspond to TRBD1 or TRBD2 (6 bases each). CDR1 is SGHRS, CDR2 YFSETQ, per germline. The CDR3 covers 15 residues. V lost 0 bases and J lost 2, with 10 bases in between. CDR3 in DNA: TGCGCCAGCAGCTTGGTTGGGGGGCACACAGATACGCAGTATTTT. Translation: CASSLVGGHTDTQYF.

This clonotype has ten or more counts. The CDR3 spells CASQTGGRENSPLHF. The CDR3 DNA is TGTGCCAGTCAAACCGGTGGCAGGGAGAATTCACCCCTCCACTTT. This sequence joins TRBV19 and TRBJ1-6; TRBD1 might be the D (5 bases). Between the trimmed V and J ends, which lost 8 bases and 7 bases, there was a span of 18 bases. Per germline, CDR1 LNHDA and CDR2 SQIVND (reference sequence). The CDR3 extends over 15 amino acids. Drawing the rest from reference TRBV19 and TRBJ1-6, the complete variable domain is DGGITQSPKYLFRKEGQNVTLSCEQNLNHDAMYWYRQDPGQGLRLIYYSQIVNDFQKGDIAEGYSVSREKKESFPLTVTSAQKNPTAFYLCASQTGGRENSPLHFGNGTRLTVT.

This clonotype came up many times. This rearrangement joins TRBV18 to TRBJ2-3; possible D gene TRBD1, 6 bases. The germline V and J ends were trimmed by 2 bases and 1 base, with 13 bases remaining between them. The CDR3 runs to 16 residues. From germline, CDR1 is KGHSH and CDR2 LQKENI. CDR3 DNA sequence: TGTGCCAGCTCACCAGTCCGACAGGCGGGCACAGATACGCAGTATTTT. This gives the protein CASSPVRQAGTDTQYF.

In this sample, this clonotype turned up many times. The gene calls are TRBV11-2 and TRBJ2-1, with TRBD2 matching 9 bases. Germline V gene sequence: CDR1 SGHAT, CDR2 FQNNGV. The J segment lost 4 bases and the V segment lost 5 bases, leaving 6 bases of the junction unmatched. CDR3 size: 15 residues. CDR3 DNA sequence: TGTGCCAGCAGCATCGCGGGGGGGCCGTACAATGAGCAGTTCTTC. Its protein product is CASSIAGGPYNEQFF.

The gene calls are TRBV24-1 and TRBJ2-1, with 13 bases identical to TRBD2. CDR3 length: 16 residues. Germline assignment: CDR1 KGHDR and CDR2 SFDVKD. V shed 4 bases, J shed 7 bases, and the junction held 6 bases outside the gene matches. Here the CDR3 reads CATSEGPGLAGNEQFF. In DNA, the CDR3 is TGTGCCACCAGTGAAGGGCCGGGACTAGCGGGGAATGAGCAGTTCTTC.